A selection of T cell receptor beta chains follows, all from one sample in a study of blood T cells in healthy people across ages. One entry per CDR3 protein, called by TCRdb with MiXCR from the 5' RACE reads. The sample has 750,000 to 950,000 distinct CDR3 sequences, roughly 26% seen once; the top ten hold around 3%. This same sample was also taken into another study, of T cells of mothers and their children.

The sequencing sample was made of blood. These receptors were obtained from a boy aged 5 to 17 in good health. The CDR3 runs from the conserved cysteine through the conserved F or W. A D gene is named only where the DNA matches it firmly. Clone size is shown for a subset of rows, as once, few, many or a class of expanded clone.

clone_size j_call v_call d_call cdr3_nt cdr3_aa
once TRBJ2-7 TRBV5-1 TRBD1 TGCGCCAGCGATCCGGGACAGGGCGCCTACGAGCAGTACTTC CASDPGQGAYEQYF
. TRBJ2-5 TRBV3-1 . TGTGCCAGCAGCCGGACTGGAGGGGGGCAAGAGTCCCAGTACTTC CASSRTGGGQESQYF
. TRBJ2-2 TRBV27 . TGTGCCAGCAGTTTATACGCCGACAGGAGAAACACCGGGGAGCTGTTTTTT CASSLYADRRNTGELFF
. TRBJ1-2 TRBV12-3/TRBV12-4 TRBD1 TGTGCCAGCAGTCTCCGGGACAGGACAAACTATGGCTACACCTTC CASSLRDRTNYGYTF
few TRBJ2-5 TRBV15 . TGTGCCACCAGCAGGGGAGCGGAGACCCAGTACTTC CATSRGAETQYF
few TRBJ2-3 TRBV5-1 . TGCGCCAGCAGCTTGGACCCAGGGGTGGCAGATACGCAGTATTTT CASSLDPGVADTQYF
few TRBJ2-1 TRBV27 TRBD2 TGTGCCAGCATTTCTAGCGGGGCCCGGGGTGAGCAGTTCTTC CASISSGARGEQFF
few TRBJ2-1 TRBV10-3 TRBD2 TGTGCCATCATGGATCCAGGGCGGGGGGGCAATAATGAGCAGTTCTTC CAIMDPGRGGNNEQFF
. TRBJ2-2 TRBV6-5 . TGTGCCAGCTTTCCTGGGTCGAACGCCGGGGAGCTGTTTTTT CASFPGSNAGELFF
. TRBJ2-2 TRBV15 . TGTGCCACCAGCAGAGGTTTCGGAGAAAACACCGGGGAGCTGTTTTTT CATSRGFGENTGELFF
. TRBJ1-2 TRBV28 . TGTGCCAGCAGCCCAACCGGGGCAGGGACCTATGGCTACACCTTC CASSPTGAGTYGYTF
few TRBJ1-4 TRBV20-1 TRBD1 TGCAGTGCTAGAGACGCCGGGACAGATAATGAAAAACTGTTTTTT CSARDAGTDNEKLFF
. TRBJ2-1 TRBV2 TRBD2 TGTGCCAGCAGGTCTAGCGGGGGGGCCAATGAGCAGTTCTTC CASRSSGGANEQFF
many TRBJ2-3 TRBV29-1 . TGCAGCGTTGAAGATCCCAGCGGGCAAACAGATACGCAGTATTTT CSVEDPSGQTDTQYF
. TRBJ2-5 TRBV20-1 TRBD2 TGCAGTGCTAGATCCCGACTAGCGGCCCCTTCCCGGTCCCAGTACTTC CSARSRLAAPSRSQYF
. TRBJ2-1 TRBV5-6 . TGTGCCAGCAGTGAACTGGGGGAAAAAACCTACAATGAGCAGTTCTTC CASSELGEKTYNEQFF
. TRBJ1-6 TRBV28 TRBD1 TGTGCCAGCACGACAGGGACTAATTCACCCCTCCACTTT CASTTGTNSPLHF
. TRBJ2-7 TRBV2 . TGTGCCAGCAGTGGCCCCCGAGGCCACGAGCAGTACTTC CASSGPRGHEQYF
few TRBJ2-1 TRBV4-2 . TGTGCCAGCAGCCAAGCTCCAGGGGTAGAGAGGCAGTTCTTC CASSQAPGVERQFF
few TRBJ2-6 TRBV9 . TGTGCCAGCAGAGACCATCTGGACTCTGGGGCCAACGTCCTGACTTTC CASRDHLDSGANVLTF
. TRBJ2-5 TRBV10-3 . TGTGCCATCAGTGGCTCTGGGTTCCAAGAGACCCAGTACTTC CAISGSGFQETQYF
. TRBJ2-5 TRBV24-1 . TGTGCCACCAGTGATTTTGGGGGGGCAGGCCGTCTGGAGACCCAGTACTTC CATSDFGGAGRLETQYF
. TRBJ2-2 TRBV20-1 TRBD1 TGCAGTGCTAGAGACCAGACAGGGGGCTCCGGGGAGCTGTTTTTT CSARDQTGGSGELFF
once TRBJ2-1 TRBV7-3 . TGTGCCAGCAGTCGCCCGAGGGGGGGCACCTACAATGAGCAGTTCTTC CASSRPRGGTYNEQFF
many TRBJ2-5 TRBV14 TRBD2 TGTGCCAGCAGCCAAGATTTGATGTTTAGCGGGGGGGCAGAGGAGACCCAGTACTTC CASSQDLMFSGGAEETQYF
once TRBJ2-1 TRBV5-1 . TGCGCCAGCAGCTCGGGGGACAAGCAGTTCTTC CASSSGDKQFF
. TRBJ1-5 TRBV28 . TGTGCCAGCAGTTTATCAGGGTGGGATCAGCCCCAGCATTTT CASSLSGWDQPQHF
few TRBJ2-3 TRBV6-2/TRBV6-3 TRBD2 TGTGCCAGCAGTTACCACCCGGGACTAGCGGGGGCAACCCCTGGGGATACGCAGTATTTT CASSYHPGLAGATPGDTQYF
few TRBJ1-1 TRBV5-5 . TGTGCCAGCAGCTTGGATGTGCAATTTGAGGAAGCTTTCTTT CASSLDVQFEEAFF
few TRBJ1-5 TRBV27 TRBD1 TGTGCCAGCAGCGAACTGACAGGGAAGCTTCGCAATCAGCCCCAGCATTTT CASSELTGKLRNQPQHF
. TRBJ2-1 TRBV2 TRBD1 TGTGCCAGCAGTGGGGGACAGTCCCAGGATGAGCAGTTCTTC CASSGGQSQDEQFF
. TRBJ1-1 TRBV25-1 TRBD1 TGTGCCAGCAGTGCGAGACAGGGTCACACTGAAGCTTTCTTT CASSARQGHTEAFF
. TRBJ1-6 TRBV27 . TGTGCCAGCAGTTTGTTTAGGGCGCGTGGGGATTCACCCCTCCACTTT CASSLFRARGDSPLHF
. TRBJ2-3 TRBV6-6 . TGTGCCAGCAGGGCTGAGTGGGGTACAGATACGCAGTATTTT CASRAEWGTDTQYF
. TRBJ2-4 TRBV20-1 . TGCAGTGCTAGGGTCATAGTACAGGGTTGGGACAAAAACATTCAGTACTTC CSARVIVQGWDKNIQYF
. TRBJ2-5 TRBV4-1 . TGCGCCAGCAGCCAAGATAGAACAGGGCAAGAGACCCAGTACTTC CASSQDRTGQETQYF
. TRBJ2-5 TRBV5-6 . TGTGCCAGCAGCTGGCAGGGCGAGGAGACCCAGTACTTC CASSWQGEETQYF
. TRBJ2-1 TRBV20-1 TRBD1 TGCAGTGCCCGGGACAGGGTTTACAATGAGCAGTTCTTC CSARDRVYNEQFF
few TRBJ2-5 TRBV20-1 TRBD1 TGCAGTGCCAGAAGCCTAGACAGGGCCCAAGAGACCCAGTACTTC CSARSLDRAQETQYF
few TRBJ1-4 TRBV12-3/TRBV12-4 TRBD1 TGTGCCAGCAGGACTACAGGGGATAATGAAAAACTGTTTTTT CASRTTGDNEKLFF
. TRBJ2-4 TRBV30 . TGTGCCTGGAGTGGGGACTGGGGAAACATTCAGTACTTC CAWSGDWGNIQYF
. TRBJ2-7 TRBV29-1 TRBD1 TGCAGCGCCCGACAGGGAAACTACGAGCAGTACTTC CSARQGNYEQYF
few TRBJ2-2 TRBV7-9 . TGTGCCAGCAGCCCGCCGCGAGCGAACACCGGGGAGCTGTTTTTT CASSPPRANTGELFF